The sequence of this T cell receptor beta chain was determined in a study of blood T cells in healthy people across ages. Germline V gene lookup returns CDR1 DFQATT and CDR2 SNEGSKA (reference sequence). This CDR3 has 16 residues. V gave up 5 bases and J gave up 3 bases, with 23 bases separating them. Primed by a sample-barcoded 5' primer and a J-beta primer mix, a second PCR proceeded for about 7 to 11 cycles. Each cDNA molecule carried a tag from a template-switch adaptor that contained 12 random nucleotides. From the 5' RACE reads, TCRdb called clonotypes with MiXCR, one entry per CDR3 protein. The sample lists approximately 1,000,000 distinct CDR3 sequences; around two fifths were seen once.

The sequence was collected from a man between 18 and 29 years old in good health. Sequences were obtained from blood. V and J are TRBV20-1 and TRBJ2-7, with D possibly matching TRBD1 (5 bases). DNA of the CDR3: TGCAGTGCTCAGGGCCCGGTAAGACCCCAAAACTACGAGCAGTACTTC. It translates to CSAQGPVRPQNYEQYF.